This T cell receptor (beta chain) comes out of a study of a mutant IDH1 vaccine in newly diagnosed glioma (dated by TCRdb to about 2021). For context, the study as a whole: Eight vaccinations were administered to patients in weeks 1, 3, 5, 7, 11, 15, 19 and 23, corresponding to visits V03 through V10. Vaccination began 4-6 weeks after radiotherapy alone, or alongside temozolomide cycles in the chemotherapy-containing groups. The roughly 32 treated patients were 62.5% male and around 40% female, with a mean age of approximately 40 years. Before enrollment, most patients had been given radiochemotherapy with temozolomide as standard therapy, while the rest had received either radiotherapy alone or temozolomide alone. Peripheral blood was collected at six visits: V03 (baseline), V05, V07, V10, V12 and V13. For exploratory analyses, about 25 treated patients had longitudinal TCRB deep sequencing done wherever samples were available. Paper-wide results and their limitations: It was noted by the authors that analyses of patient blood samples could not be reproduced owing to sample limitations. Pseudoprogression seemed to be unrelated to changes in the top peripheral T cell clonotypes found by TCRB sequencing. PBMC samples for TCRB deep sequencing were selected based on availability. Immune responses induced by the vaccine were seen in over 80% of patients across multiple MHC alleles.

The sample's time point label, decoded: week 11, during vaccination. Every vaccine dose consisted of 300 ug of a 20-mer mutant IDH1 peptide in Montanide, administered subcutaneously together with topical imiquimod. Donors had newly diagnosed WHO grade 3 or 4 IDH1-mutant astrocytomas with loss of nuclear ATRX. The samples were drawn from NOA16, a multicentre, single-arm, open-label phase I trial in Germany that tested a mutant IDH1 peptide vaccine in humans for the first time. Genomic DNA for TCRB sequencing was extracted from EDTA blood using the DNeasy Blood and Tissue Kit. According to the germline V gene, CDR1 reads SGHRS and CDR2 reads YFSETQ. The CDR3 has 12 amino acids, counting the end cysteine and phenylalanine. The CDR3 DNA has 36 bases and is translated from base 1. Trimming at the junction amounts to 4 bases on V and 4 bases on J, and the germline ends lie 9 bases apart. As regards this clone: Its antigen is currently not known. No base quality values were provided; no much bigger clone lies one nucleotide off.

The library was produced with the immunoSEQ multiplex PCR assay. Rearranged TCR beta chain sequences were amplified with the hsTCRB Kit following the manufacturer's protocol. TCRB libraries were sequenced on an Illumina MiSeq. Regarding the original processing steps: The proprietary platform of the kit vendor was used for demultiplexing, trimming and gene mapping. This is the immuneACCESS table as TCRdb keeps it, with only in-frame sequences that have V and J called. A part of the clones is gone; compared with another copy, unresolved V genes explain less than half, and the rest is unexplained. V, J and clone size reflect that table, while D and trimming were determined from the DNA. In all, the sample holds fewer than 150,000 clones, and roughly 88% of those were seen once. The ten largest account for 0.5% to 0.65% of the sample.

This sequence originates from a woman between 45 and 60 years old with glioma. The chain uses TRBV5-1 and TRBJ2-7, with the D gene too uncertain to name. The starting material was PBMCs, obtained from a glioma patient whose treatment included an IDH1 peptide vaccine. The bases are TGCGCCAGCAGCATGGACGGATACGAGCAGTACTTC. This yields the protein CASSMDGYEQYF.